The entry below describes one T cell receptor beta chain. What it binds is not known. This entry belongs to a study of beta chain features in type 1 diabetes. Study results and limitations: TCRB CDR3s from Type 1 diabetes patients were moderately but significantly shorter in all four CD4+ subsets.

The germline V gene encodes CDR1 MDHEN and CDR2 SYDVKM. V lost 5 bases, J lost 4 bases, and 12 bases stayed unmatched. The CDR3 covers 16 residues. Sequenced material consisted of expressed TCRB transcripts (all of the isolated RNA was reverse transcribed). The table came from immunoSEQ multiplex PCR; TCRdb's copy has only in-frame clones and leaves some out. The repertoire holds about 150,000 clones, with over 6% as singletons. This TCR was sampled from a man aged 18 to 35 with type 1 diabetes. The V call is TRBV28, the J call TRBJ2-5; 8 bases are shared with TRBD2. Sequenced sample: central memory CD4+ T cells from blood. Here the CDR3 DNA reads TGTGCCAGCAGTCCCACCAGCGGGAGCCCAGGAGAGACCCAGTACTTC. Protein: CASSPTSGSPGETQYF.